This T cell receptor (beta chain) was sequenced in a study of T cell responses to AZD1222 COVID-19 vaccine (dated by TCRdb to the early 2020s). Broadly, across the study: A total of 230 to 250 trial participants underwent TCR sequencing, of whom about 210 received two doses of AZD1222 and around 26 received two doses of the MenACWY control vaccine. Trial participants were enrolled into age subgroups of 18-55, 56-69 and 70-plus years, which contained approximately 150, 28 and 58 TCR-sequenced participants, respectively.

Read against the paper, the sample's time point label means: about 28 days (+/-7) after the second vaccine dose. According to the study, the label for this sample's treatment or condition signals: meningococcal conjugate vaccine given as trial control. Vaccinee samples came from UK trials COV001 and COV002, including a single-blind randomized controlled phase 2/3 trial of AZD1222 (ChAdOx1 nCoV-19) in healthy adults. Trial participant PBMC samples were collected at day 0 and day 28 after the second dose for TCRbeta chain sequencing. Turning to this clone: Its antigen is still unknown. Per-nucleotide qualities are absent, and no much larger clonotype sits a single base away.

The CDR3 regions of human TCRbeta chains were analyzed by immunosequencing. In the source study's methods: TCRs in the repertoires were matched against a reference library of SARS-CoV-2-specific TCRs that had been generated with the MIRA antigen-specificity platform. Breadth was defined as the fraction of unique TCRs that were SARS-CoV-2-associated, and depth was defined as the fraction of total T cells that were SARS-CoV-2-associated. Using the MIRA data, each spike-specific TCR was mapped to the spike region that the TCR reacts to and placed in a CD4 or CD8 class. Log10-transformed breadth and depth values were compared by one-way ANOVA with Sidak's multiple comparisons tests. TCRdb re-hosts the immuneACCESS table, in-frame sequences only. Its copies lack some clones; in the studies checked, an unresolved V gene accounts for under half of them, and the cause for the rest is not known. V and J calls and clone size are as listed in that table; D and trimming were resolved from the DNA. This sample gives 79,000 or so clones in total; around three quarters of them show up just once. The ten biggest clones cover approximately 25% of the sample.

On the study overall, not on this receptor specifically: Because no day 14 peak-response samples were available, repertoires were characterized only after the peak T cell response. After two AZD1222 doses, both the breadth and the depth of spike-specific TCRs were significantly higher than at day 0 and than in MenACWY recipients. The vaccine-associated CD4 TCRs covered the entire spike protein, and the dominant responses fell in regions 160-218 and 743-854. The 56-69-year group was small, and its depth increase did not reach significance, likely because of low power. Epitopes outside the regions mutated in the B.1.351 and B.1.1.7 variants were reportedly recognized by nearly half of the unique spike-specific TCRs. Most participants were white British and females outnumbered males, and the authors suggested that clonal diversity may have been underestimated. Conclusions about previously exposed vaccinees are limited, since just a handful of AZD1222 recipients were seropositive for SARS-CoV-2 at baseline.

Spanning cysteine to phenylalanine, the CDR3 consists of 14 amino acids. The retained sequence is limited to the CDR3, 42 bases, with the frame set at the first base. Via the germline V gene, CDR1 is MDHEN and CDR2 SYDVKM. V and J lose 1 base and 4 bases, and a span of 8 bases separates them. The input for sequencing was peripheral blood, taken 28 days after the second dose of the MenACWY control vaccine. The chain employs TRBV28 and TRBJ1-5; the D gene is perhaps TRBD1, from 6 matching bases. The TCR comes from an adult who received the MenACWY meningococcal vaccine as a control. The CDR3 is CASSLSGQNQPQHF. The DNA sequence reads TGTGCCAGCAGTTTATCTGGACAGAATCAGCCCCAGCATTTT.